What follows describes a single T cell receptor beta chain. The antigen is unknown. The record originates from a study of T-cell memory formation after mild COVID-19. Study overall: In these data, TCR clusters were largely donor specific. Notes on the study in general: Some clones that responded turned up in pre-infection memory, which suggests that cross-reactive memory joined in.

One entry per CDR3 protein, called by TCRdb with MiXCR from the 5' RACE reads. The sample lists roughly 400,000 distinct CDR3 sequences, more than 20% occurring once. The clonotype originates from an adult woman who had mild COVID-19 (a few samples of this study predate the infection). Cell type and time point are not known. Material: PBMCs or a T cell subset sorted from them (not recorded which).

The DNA for the CDR3 is TGTGCCAGCAGCTTACAGTCGAACACTGAAGCTTTCTTT. Amino acids: CASSLQSNTEAFF. The chain recombines TRBV7-3 with TRBJ1-1; D call uncertain. CDR3 length: 13 amino acids. The V end lost 2 bases, the J end lost 1 base, and 5 bases lay between the germline ends. Germline values: CDR1 SGHTA, CDR2 FQGTGA.